This T cell receptor beta chain comes out of a study of T cells in Graves' hyperthyroidism and ophthalmopathy. Notes on the study in general: By a 13 V-J model, ophthalmopathy was set apart from stable hyperthyroidism.

This clonotype was detected many times. Its target is unknown. The TCR beta CDR3 regions underwent amplification using RNA transcripts as the source. RT-PCR in the first round (using the HTBI primer set) targeted the TCR CDR3. TCRdb reprocessed the multiplex PCR reads with MiXCR, giving one entry per CDR3 protein. The sample yields around 400,000 distinct CDR3 sequences, 15% to 17% seen once. Progressors' blood was drawn at hyperthyroidism diagnosis, before ophthalmopathy symptoms. The germline V gene has CDR1 KGHSH and CDR2 LQKENI. The CDR3 runs 15 residues. Germline trimming cut 2 bases from V and 4 bases from J; bases unmatched to any gene: 4.

The sequence came from a woman aged 18 to 35 with Graves' hyperthyroidism that later progressed to Graves' ophthalmopathy. The sample comprised blood. V gene TRBV18 combines with J gene TRBJ2-3, with TRBD1 identical over 9 bases. The CDR3 nucleotides are TGTGCCAGCTCACCAGGACAGGGGCGCGCAGATACGCAGTATTTT. It specifies CASSPGQGRADTQYF.